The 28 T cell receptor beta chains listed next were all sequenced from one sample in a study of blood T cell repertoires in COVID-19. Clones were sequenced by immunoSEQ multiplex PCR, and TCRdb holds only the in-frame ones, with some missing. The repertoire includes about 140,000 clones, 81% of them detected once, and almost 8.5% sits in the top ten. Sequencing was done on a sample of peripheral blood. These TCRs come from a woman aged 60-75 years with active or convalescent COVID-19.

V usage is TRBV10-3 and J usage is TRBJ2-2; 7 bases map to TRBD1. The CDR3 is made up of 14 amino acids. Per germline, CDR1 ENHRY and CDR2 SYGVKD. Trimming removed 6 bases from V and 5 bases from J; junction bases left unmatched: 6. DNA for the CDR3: TGTGCCATCAGCCCCGGGACAGAGACCGGGGAGCTGTTTTTT. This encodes CAISPGTETGELFF.

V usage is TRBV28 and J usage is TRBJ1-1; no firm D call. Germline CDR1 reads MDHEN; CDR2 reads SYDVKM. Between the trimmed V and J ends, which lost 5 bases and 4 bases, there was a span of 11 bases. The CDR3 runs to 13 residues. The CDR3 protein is CASSLLPRTEAFF. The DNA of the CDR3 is TGTGCCAGCAGTCTTCTACCCCGCACTGAAGCTTTCTTT.

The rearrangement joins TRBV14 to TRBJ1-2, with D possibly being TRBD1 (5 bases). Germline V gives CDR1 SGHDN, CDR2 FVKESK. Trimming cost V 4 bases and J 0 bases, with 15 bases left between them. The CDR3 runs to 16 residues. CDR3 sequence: CASSRSPTGANYGYTF. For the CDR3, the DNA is TGTGCCAGCAGCCGAAGTCCAACAGGAGCTAACTATGGCTACACCTTC.

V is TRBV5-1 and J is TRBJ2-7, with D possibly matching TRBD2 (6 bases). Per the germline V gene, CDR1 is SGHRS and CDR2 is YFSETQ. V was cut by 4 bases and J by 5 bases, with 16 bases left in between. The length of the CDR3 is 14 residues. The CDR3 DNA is TGCGCCAGCAGCCCGGTGGCTAGCGAGCACGAGCAGTACTTC. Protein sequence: CASSPVASEHEQYF.

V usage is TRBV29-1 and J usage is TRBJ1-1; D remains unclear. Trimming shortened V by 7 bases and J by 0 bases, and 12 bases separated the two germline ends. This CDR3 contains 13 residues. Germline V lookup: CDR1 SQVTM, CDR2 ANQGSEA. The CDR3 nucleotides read TGCAGCGCAGCCACAGTTCTGAACACTGAAGCTTTCTTT. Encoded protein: CSAATVLNTEAFF.

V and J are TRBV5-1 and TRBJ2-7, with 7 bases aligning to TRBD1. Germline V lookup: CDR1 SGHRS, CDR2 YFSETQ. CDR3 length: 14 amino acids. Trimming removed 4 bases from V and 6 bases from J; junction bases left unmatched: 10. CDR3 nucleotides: TGCGCCAGCAGCCTGACAGGGATCATCGCCGAGCAGTACTTC. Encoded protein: CASSLTGIIAEQYF. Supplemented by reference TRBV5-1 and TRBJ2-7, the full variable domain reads KAGVTQTPRYLIKTRGQQVTLSCSPISGHRSVSWYQQTPGQGLQFLFEYFSETQRNKGNFPGRFSGRQFSNSRSEMNVSTLELGDSALYLCASSLTGIIAEQYFGPGTRLTVT.

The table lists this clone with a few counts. In DNA, the CDR3 is TGCGCCAGCAGCTTGCAACCAGGGGGGCAGTATTTT. Amino acids: CASSLQPGGQYF. The chain links TRBV5-1 to TRBJ2-3, with TRBD1 matching 7 bases. This CDR3 has 12 residues. CDR1 SGHRS and CDR2 YFSETQ come from the germline V gene. Unmatched junction bases numbered 4, after V lost 1 base and J lost 11 bases.

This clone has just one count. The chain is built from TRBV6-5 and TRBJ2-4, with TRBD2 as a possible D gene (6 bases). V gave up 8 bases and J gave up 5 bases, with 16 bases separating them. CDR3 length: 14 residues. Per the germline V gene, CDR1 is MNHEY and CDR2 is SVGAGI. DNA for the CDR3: TGTGCCAGCGGCAATCCCGGGACTCAAAACATTCAGTACTTC. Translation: CASGNPGTQNIQYF.

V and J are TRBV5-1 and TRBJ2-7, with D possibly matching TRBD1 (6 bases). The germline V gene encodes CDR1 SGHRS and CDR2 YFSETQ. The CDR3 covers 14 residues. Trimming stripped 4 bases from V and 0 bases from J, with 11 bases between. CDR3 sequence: CASSPQGSSYEQYV. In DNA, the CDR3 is TGCGCCAGCAGCCCTCAGGGGAGCTCCTACGAGCAGTACGTC.

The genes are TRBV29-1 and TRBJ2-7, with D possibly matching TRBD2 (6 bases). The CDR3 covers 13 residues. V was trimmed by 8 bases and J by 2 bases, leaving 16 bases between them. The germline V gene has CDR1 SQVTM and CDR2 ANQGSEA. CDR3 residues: CSPSGGKTYEQYF. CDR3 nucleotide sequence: TGCAGCCCCAGCGGCGGGAAAACCTACGAGCAGTACTTC.

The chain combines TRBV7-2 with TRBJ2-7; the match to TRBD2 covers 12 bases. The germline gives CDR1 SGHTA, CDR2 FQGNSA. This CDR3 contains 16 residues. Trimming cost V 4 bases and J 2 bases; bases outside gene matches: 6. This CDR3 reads CASSSWTSGNPYEQYF. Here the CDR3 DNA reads TGTGCCAGCAGCTCGTGGACTAGCGGGAACCCCTACGAGCAGTACTTC.

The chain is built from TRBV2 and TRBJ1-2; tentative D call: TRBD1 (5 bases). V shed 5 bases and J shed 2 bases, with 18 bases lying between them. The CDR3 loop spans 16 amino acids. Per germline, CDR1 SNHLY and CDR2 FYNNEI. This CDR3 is CASSITREDINYGYTF. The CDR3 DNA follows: TGTGCCAGCAGTATAACCCGTGAGGACATAAACTATGGCTACACCTTC.

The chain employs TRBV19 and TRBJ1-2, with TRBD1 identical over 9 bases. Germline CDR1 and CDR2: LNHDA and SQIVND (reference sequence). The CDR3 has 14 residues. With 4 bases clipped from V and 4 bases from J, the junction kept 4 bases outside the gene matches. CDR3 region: CASSTRQGGYGYTF. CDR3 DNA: TGTGCCAGTAGTACCCGACAGGGGGGCTATGGCTACACCTTC.

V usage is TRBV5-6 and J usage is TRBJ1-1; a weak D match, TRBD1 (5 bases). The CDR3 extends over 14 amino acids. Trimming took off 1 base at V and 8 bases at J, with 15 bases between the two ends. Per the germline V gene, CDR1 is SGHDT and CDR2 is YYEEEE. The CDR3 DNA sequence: TGTGCCAGCAGCTTGTCTTGGGCCCCAGGGGAAGCTTTCTTT. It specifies CASSLSWAPGEAFF.

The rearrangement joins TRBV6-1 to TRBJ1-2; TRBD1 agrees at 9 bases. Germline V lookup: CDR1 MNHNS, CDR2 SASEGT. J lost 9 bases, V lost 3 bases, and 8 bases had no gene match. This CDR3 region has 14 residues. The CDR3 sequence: CASSDDRGVFSYTF. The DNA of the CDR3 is TGTGCCAGCAGTGACGACAGGGGGGTTTTCAGCTACACCTTC.

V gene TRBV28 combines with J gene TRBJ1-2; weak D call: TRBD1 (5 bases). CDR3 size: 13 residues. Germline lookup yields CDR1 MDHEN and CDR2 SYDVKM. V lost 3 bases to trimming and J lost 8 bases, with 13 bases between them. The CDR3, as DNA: TGTGCCAGCAGTTTCCTATCCAACAGGGGCTACACCTTC. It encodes CASSFLSNRGYTF.

This CDR3 reads CASSGRQGLTRYNEQFF. Here the CDR3 DNA reads TGTGCCAGCAGCGGACGACAGGGTCTTACCCGATACAATGAGCAGTTCTTC. The rearrangement joins TRBV7-9 to TRBJ2-1; 7 nucleotides align to TRBD1. This CDR3 has 17 amino acids. J was trimmed by 4 bases and V by 5 bases; bases with no gene match: 14. The germline CDR1 and CDR2 sequences are SEHNR and FQNEAQ (reference sequence).

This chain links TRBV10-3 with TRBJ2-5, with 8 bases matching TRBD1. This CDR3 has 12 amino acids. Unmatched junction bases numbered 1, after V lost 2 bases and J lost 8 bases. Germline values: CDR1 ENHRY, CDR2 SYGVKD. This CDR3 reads CAISEGQGTQYF. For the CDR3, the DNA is TGTGCCATCAGTGAGGGACAGGGAACCCAGTACTTC.

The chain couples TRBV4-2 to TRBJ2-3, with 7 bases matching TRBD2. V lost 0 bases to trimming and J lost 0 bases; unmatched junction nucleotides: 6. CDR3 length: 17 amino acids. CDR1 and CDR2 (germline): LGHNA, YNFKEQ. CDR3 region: CASSQDVASGSTDTQYF. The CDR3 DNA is TGTGCCAGCAGCCAAGATGTGGCTAGCGGTAGCACAGATACGCAGTATTTT.

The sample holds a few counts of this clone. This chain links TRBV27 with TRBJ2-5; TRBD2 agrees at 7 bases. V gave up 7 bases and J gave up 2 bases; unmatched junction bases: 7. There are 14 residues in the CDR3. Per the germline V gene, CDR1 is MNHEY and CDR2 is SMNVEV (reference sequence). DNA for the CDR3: TGTGCCAGCAAGCGGCTAGCGGTACAAGAGACCCAGTACTTC. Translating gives CASKRLAVQETQYF.

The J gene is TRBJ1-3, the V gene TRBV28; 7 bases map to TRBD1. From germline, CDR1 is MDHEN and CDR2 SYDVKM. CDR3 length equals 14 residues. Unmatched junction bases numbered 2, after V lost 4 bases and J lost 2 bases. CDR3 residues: CASSSTGTGNTIYF. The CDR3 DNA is TGTGCCAGCAGTTCGACAGGGACTGGAAACACCATATATTTT.

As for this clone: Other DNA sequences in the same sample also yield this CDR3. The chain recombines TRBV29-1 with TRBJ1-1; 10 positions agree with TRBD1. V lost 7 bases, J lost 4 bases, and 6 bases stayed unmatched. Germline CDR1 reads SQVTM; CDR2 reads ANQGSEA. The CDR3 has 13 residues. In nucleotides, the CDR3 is TGCAGCGGATCGACAGGGGGCTCCACTGAAGCTTTCTTT. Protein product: CSGSTGGSTEAFF.

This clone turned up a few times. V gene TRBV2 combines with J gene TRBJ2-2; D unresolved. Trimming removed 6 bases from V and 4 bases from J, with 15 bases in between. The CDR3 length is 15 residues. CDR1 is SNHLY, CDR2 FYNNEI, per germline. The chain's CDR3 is CASSPDSTVTGELFF. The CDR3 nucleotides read TGTGCCAGCAGCCCAGACTCGACGGTCACCGGGGAGCTGTTTTTT.

The CDR3 DNA reads TGTGCCAGCAGTCGGGAGACAACACGTACCACGAGCTACGAGCAGTACTTC. Translating it yields CASSRETTRTTSYEQYF. The chain couples TRBV2 to TRBJ2-7; maybe TRBD2 (6 bases). The CDR3 loop spans 17 amino acids. V lost 5 bases and J lost 3, with 23 bases in between. In germline, CDR1 is SNHLY, CDR2 FYNNEI.

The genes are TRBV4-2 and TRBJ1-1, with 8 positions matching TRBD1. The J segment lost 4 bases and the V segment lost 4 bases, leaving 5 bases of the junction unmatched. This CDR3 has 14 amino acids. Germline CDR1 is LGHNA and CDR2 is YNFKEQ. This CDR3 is CASSRRTGGTEAFF. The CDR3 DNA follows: TGTGCCAGCAGCCGCCGAACAGGGGGCACTGAAGCTTTCTTT.

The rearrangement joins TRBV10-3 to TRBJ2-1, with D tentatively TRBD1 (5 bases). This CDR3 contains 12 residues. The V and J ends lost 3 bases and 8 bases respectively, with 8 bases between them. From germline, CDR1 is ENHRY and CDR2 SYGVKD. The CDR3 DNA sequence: TGTGCCATCAGTGACAGGGCGGATGAGCAGTTCTTC. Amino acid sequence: CAISDRADEQFF.

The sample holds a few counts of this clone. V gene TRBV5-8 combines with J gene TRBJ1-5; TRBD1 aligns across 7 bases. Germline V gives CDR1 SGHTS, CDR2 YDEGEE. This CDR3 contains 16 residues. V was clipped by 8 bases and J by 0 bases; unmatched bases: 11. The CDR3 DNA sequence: TGTGCCAGTATAAGGACAGGTCTCTATAGCAATCAGCCCCAGCATTTT. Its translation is CASIRTGLYSNQPQHF.

The CDR3 sequence: CASSQRNRAGGYTF. CDR3 sequence (DNA): TGCGCCAGCAGCCAGAGAAACAGGGCTGGTGGCTACACCTTC. The chain recombines TRBV4-1 with TRBJ1-2; maybe TRBD1 (6 bases). The CDR3 sequence is 14 residues long. V was pared by 3 bases and J by 7 bases, with 15 bases between. Germline CDR1 is MGHRA and CDR2 is YSYEKL.